The 15 T cell receptor beta chains below come from one sample, sequenced in a study of T cells in Graves' hyperthyroidism and ophthalmopathy. The CDR3 regions of TCR beta were amplified from RNA transcripts. The HTBI primer set was used in a first-round RT-PCR of the TCR CDR3. TCRdb used MiXCR to reprocess the multiplex PCR reads, holding one entry per CDR3 protein. This repertoire shows around 300,000 distinct CDR3 sequences, about an eighth found once; its top ten account for roughly 8.5%. The sequenced sample consisted of blood. The receptors derive from a woman aged 25 to 39 with Graves' hyperthyroidism that later progressed to Graves' ophthalmopathy.

V usage is TRBV27 and J usage is TRBJ2-2; 14 positions agree with TRBD2. The CDR3 has 15 residues. The junction had 1 base not matched to a gene; V was cut back by 6 bases and J by 4 bases. Germline CDR1 and CDR2: MNHEY and SMNVEV (reference sequence). CDR3 region: CASRGLAGVTGELFF. The CDR3 nucleotides read TGTGCCAGCAGGGGACTAGCGGGGGTCACCGGGGAGCTGTTTTTT.

This clonotype was counted between two and nine times. The J gene is TRBJ2-2, the V gene TRBV7-2; no clear D. Trimming removed 2 bases from V and 5 bases from J, with 6 bases in between. This CDR3 contains 13 residues. CDR1 is SGHTA and CDR2 is FQGNSA in the germline V gene. This chain's CDR3 is CASSLYGTGELFF. As DNA, the CDR3 is TGTGCCAGCAGCTTATACGGTACCGGGGAGCTGTTTTTT.

This clonotype appeared many times. J is TRBJ2-7 and V is TRBV9; 8 positions match TRBD1. V lost 4 bases and J lost 0; bases outside the gene matches: 6. The CDR3 contains 15 residues. The germline V gene encodes CDR1 SGDLS and CDR2 YYNGEE. In DNA form, the CDR3 reads TGTGCCAGCAGCACAGGACAGGGCCTCTCCTACGAGCAGTACTTC. Encoded protein: CASSTGQGLSYEQYF.

This clonotype turned up a few times. The chain links TRBV5-8 to TRBJ2-5; 7 bases fit TRBD1. V lost 1 base and J lost 5; bases outside the gene matches: 2. Germline CDR1 is SGHTS and CDR2 is YDEGEE. This CDR3 contains 13 residues. CDR3 in amino acids: CASSLLTGETQYF. CDR3 in DNA: TGTGCCAGCAGCTTGCTGACAGGGGAGACCCAGTACTTC.

This clonotype occurred many times. The chain carries TRBV28 and TRBJ2-7; D is uncertain. Per germline, CDR1 MDHEN and CDR2 SYDVKM. Deletions cut 3 bases from V and 6 bases from J, with 15 bases between. The CDR3 has 14 residues. CDR3 sequence (DNA): TGTGCCAGCAGTTTGGAACGTAGGGCGTCCGAGCAGTACTTC. Amino acids: CASSLERRASEQYF.

This clonotype was seen at least ten times. The chain uses TRBV6-2 or TRBV6-3 and TRBJ2-7, with a weak D call TRBD1 (6 bases). The CDR3 is made up of 14 amino acids. Looked up from germline, CDR1 is MNHEY and CDR2 is SVGEGT. The V end lost 7 bases, the J end lost 3 bases, and 16 bases lay between the germline ends. This CDR3 reads CASNPPGHIYEQYF. CDR3 bases: TGTGCCAGCAATCCCCCGGGACACATCTACGAGCAGTACTTC.

This clonotype came up a few times. The chain uses TRBV5-6 and TRBJ2-1; 9 bases are shared with TRBD2. Trimming cost V 1 base and J 3 bases; bases outside gene matches: 8. Germline CDR1 is SGHDT and CDR2 is YYEEEE. The CDR3 spans 17 residues. The CDR3 reads CASSLWALAGIYNEQFF. DNA for the CDR3: TGTGCCAGCAGCTTGTGGGCGCTAGCGGGGATCTACAATGAGCAGTTCTTC.

This clonotype was observed many times. This chain links TRBV5-1 with TRBJ2-7; 10 bases match TRBD2. Germline V gene sequence: CDR1 SGHRS, CDR2 YFSETQ. V shed 1 base, J shed 2 bases, and the junction held 3 bases outside the gene matches. The CDR3 is 15 amino acids. CDR3 residues: CASSLRLAGTYEQYF. CDR3 bases: TGCGCCAGCAGCTTGCGACTAGCGGGCACCTACGAGCAGTACTTC.

This clonotype was counted at least ten times. The rearrangement uses TRBV6-1 and TRBJ2-7, with 9 bases that match TRBD2. With 7 bases clipped from V and 6 bases from J, the junction kept 7 bases outside the gene matches. This CDR3 spans 13 amino acids. Germline V CDR1 and CDR2: MNHNS, SASEGT. CDR3 nucleotides: TGTGCCAGCATTTCAGCGGGAGGTTCCGAGCAGTACTTC. The encoded protein is CASISAGGSEQYF.

There are many counts of this clonotype. V is TRBV7-8 and J is TRBJ2-2; no reliable D call. This CDR3 spans 12 amino acids. Trimming took off 4 bases at V and 7 bases at J, with 7 bases between the two ends. The germline V gene has CDR1 SGHVS and CDR2 FQNEAQ. DNA of the CDR3: TGTGCCAGCAGCTCTCGAGACGGGGAGCTGTTTTTT. This codes for CASSSRDGELFF.

This clonotype was picked up many times. This chain connects TRBV6-2 or TRBV6-3 to TRBJ2-1; TRBD1 matches 9 bases. Germline V lookup: CDR1 MNHEY, CDR2 SVGEGT. V lost 10 bases to trimming and J lost 3 bases; unmatched junction nucleotides: 4. The CDR3 covers 13 residues. This CDR3 reads CATGQGVYNEQFF. CDR3 nucleotide sequence: TGTGCCACGGGACAGGGAGTCTACAATGAGCAGTTCTTC.

This clonotype was picked up many times. The chain recombines TRBV6-1 with TRBJ2-1; 7 nucleotides line up with TRBD1. Trimming cost V 6 bases and J 3 bases; bases outside gene matches: 8. In germline, CDR1 is MNHNS, CDR2 SASEGT. This CDR3 spans 15 amino acids. CDR3 coding DNA: TGTGCCAGCAGAGTAGGGGGCGCCCGCTACAATGAGCAGTTCTTC. Translation gives CASRVGGARYNEQFF.

This clonotype showed up many times. J is TRBJ2-7 and V is TRBV28; the match to TRBD2 covers 7 bases. The CDR3 contains 15 residues. Trimming took 4 bases from V and 3 from J; bases not matched to a gene: 9. Germline CDR1 and CDR2: MDHEN and SYDVKM. Here the CDR3 reads CASSSSGTPGYEQYF. The CDR3 DNA reads as TGTGCCAGCAGTTCAAGCGGGACGCCCGGCTACGAGCAGTACTTC.

This clonotype was observed at least ten times. The chain recombines TRBV20-1 with TRBJ2-7; 14 bases map to TRBD2. The CDR3 sequence is 15 residues long. Trimming cost V 3 bases and J 6 bases; bases outside gene matches: 7. Germline CDR1 reads DFQATT; CDR2 reads SNEGSKA (reference sequence). In nucleotides, the CDR3 is TGCAGTGCTAGCGGGACTAGCGGGAGTAGTTCCGAGCAGTACTTC. Encoded protein: CSASGTSGSSSEQYF.

This chain joins TRBV11-2 and TRBJ2-3, with 10 bases lining up with TRBD2. The CDR3 length is 15 residues. Germline loops: CDR1 SGHAT, CDR2 FQNNGV. Germline trimming cut 8 bases from V and 5 bases from J; bases unmatched to any gene: 10. CDR3 in amino acids: CASGASGSGGDTQYF. CDR3 coding DNA: TGTGCCAGCGGGGCTAGCGGGAGCGGAGGAGATACGCAGTATTTT.